In this sample, the clone carrying this TCR beta chain turned up many times. The V gene's germline CDR1 is LNHDA and CDR2 SQIVND (reference sequence). The V and J ends lost 4 bases and 4 bases respectively, with 7 bases between them. This CDR3 has 12 residues. These data come from a study of identical twins. Using its own MiXCR run on the 5' RACE reads, TCRdb lists one record per CDR3 protein. This sample has around 690,000 distinct CDR3 sequences, with about 20% found just once. This sample also belongs to another study, concerning T cells expressing NK-cell markers.

The TCR was taken from a woman aged 18-30 years in good health. The sample consisted of PBMCs. This chain joins TRBV19 and TRBJ1-1, with D uncertain. CDR3 DNA: TGTGCCAGTAGTAGGGAGGGCACTGAAGCTTTCTTT. Translating it yields CASSREGTEAFF.